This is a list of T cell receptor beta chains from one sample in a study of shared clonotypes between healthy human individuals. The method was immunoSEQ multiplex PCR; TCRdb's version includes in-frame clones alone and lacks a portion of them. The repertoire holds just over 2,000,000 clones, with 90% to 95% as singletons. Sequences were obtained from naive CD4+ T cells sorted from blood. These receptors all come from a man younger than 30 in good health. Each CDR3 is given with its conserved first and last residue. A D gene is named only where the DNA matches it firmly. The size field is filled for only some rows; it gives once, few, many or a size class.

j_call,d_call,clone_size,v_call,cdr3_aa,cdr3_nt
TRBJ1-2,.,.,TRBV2,CASSESGRGYTF,TGTGCCAGCAGTGAATCGGGGAGAGGCTACACCTTC
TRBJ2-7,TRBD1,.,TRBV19,CASSRRQGFGYEQYF,TGTGCCAGTAGTAGACGACAGGGGTTTGGGTACGAGCAGTACTTC
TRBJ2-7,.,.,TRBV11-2,CASSLVLPGGEQYF,TGTGCCAGCAGCTTAGTACTGCCTGGGGGCGAGCAGTACTTC
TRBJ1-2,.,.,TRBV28,CASRYPHKYYGYTF,TGTGCCAGCAGGTACCCCCACAAGTACTATGGCTACACCTTC
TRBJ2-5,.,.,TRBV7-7,CASSPRLGETQYF,TGTGCTAGCAGCCCACGACTCGGGGAGACCCAGTACTTC
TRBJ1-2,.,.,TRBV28,CASTHAPLNYGYTF,TGTGCCAGCACCCACGCCCCCCTTAACTATGGCTACACCTTC
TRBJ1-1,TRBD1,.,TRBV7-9,CASSLRTGGTEAFF,TGTGCCAGCAGCTTACGGACAGGGGGTACTGAAGCTTTCTTT
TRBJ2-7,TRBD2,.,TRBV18,CASSPVSGRAYEQYF,TGTGCCAGCTCACCTGTTAGCGGGAGGGCCTACGAGCAGTACTTC
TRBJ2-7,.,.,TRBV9,CASSGDVTYEQYF,TGTGCCAGCAGTGGGGACGTAACCTACGAGCAGTACTTC
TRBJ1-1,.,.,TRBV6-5,CASSRGGLGNTEAFF,TGTGCCAGCAGCCGCGGGGGGCTCGGGAACACTGAAGCTTTCTTT
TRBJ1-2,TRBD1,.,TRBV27,CASSSINRGNYGYTF,TGTGCCAGCAGTTCCATTAACAGGGGGAACTATGGCTACACCTTC
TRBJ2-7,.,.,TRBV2,CASSLQGHEQYF,TGTGCCAGCAGTCTGCAGGGGCACGAGCAGTACTTC
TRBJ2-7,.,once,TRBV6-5,CASRSGTEQYF,TGTGCCAGCAGGTCCGGGACAGAGCAGTACTTC
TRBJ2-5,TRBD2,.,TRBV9,CASSVGTSSETQYF,TGTGCCAGCAGCGTCGGGACTAGTTCAGAGACCCAGTACTTC
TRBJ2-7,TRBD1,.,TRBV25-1,CATSKGGKVYEQYF,TGTGCCACCAGTAAAGGGGGCAAGGTCTACGAGCAGTACTTC
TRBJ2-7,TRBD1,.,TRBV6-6,CASSNRDSKYEQYF,TGTGCCAGCAGTAACCGGGACAGTAAATACGAGCAGTACTTC
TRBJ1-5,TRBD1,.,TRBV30,CAWSPRTGGYSNQPQHF,TGTGCCTGGAGTCCTAGGACAGGGGGATATAGCAATCAGCCCCAGCATTTT